This T cell receptor (beta chain) was identified during a study of cytomegalovirus exposure and HLA in healthy donors. Findings and limits, study-wide: The finding came from a later analysis; first-cohort TCR clusters tended to co-occur in the 110 or so validation repertoires.

Trimming cost V 6 bases and J 5 bases, with 16 bases left between them. The germline CDR1 and CDR2 sequences are SGHAT and FQNNGV. The CDR3 length is 14 residues. The method was immunoSEQ multiplex PCR; TCRdb's version includes in-frame clones alone and lacks a portion of them. Among 330,000 or so clones, 86% were seen once, and the ten largest hold roughly 0.8%. Turning to this clone: Its specificity is unknown.

The source is a young woman in good health and CMV-seronegative. Sequencing was carried out using PBMCs. This chain uses TRBV11-2 with TRBJ2-5, with D perhaps TRBD2 (5 bases). The CDR3 here is CASSPNTGLETQYF. The CDR3 coding sequence is TGTGCCAGCAGTCCAAATACGGGGTTGGAGACCCAGTACTTC.